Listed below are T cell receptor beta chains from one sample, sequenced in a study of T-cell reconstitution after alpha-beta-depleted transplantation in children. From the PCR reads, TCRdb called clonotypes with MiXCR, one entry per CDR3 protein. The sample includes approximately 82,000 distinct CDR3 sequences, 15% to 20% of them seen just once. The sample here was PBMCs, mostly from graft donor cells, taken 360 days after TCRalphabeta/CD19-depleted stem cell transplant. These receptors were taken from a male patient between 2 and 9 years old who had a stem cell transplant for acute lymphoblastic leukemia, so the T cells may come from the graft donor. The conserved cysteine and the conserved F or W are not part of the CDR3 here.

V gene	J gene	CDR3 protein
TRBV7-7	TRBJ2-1	ASSLDRDDNEQF
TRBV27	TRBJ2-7	ASSPGTGLYEQY
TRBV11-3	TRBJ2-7	ASSTSGRYEQY
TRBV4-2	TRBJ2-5	AMGSGRLELPLQETQY
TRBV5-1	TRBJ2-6	ASSLTPFSGANVLT
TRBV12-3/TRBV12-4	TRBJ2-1	ASSRVQYNEQF
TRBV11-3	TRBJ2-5	ASSFGLAAQETQY
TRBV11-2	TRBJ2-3	ASSGEVGRVTDTQY
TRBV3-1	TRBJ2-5	ASSFAEQETQY
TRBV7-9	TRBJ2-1	ASRAGALGSYNEQF